Presented here are 29 T cell receptor beta chains from one specimen sequenced in a study of T cells in Graves' hyperthyroidism and ophthalmopathy (dated by TCRdb to between 2017 and 2020). Library preparation used multiplex PCR. TCRdb shows the sequencer as Illumina HiSeq 2000. The TCR beta CDR3 regions were amplified from RNA transcripts. The TCR CDR3 was subjected to a first round of RT-PCR using the HTBI primer set and the Qiagen OneStep RT-PCR kit. Through fastp at Q25 and MiXCR, TCRdb rebuilt clones from the public reads, retaining in-frame beta chains. A single entry per CDR3 protein holds the most common genes and DNA from its merged rows. The sample table lists some 180,000 distinct CDR3 sequences, roughly a sixth of them with a count of one. Of the sample, roughly 49% falls within the top ten clones. Specimen: blood. These receptors came from a woman aged 45-65 years with Graves' hyperthyroidism.

This clonotype was counted at least ten times. This chain links TRBV20-1 with TRBJ2-5; D is unclear. The ends were cut back, 3 bases at V and 1 base at J, with 9 bases in the middle. The CDR3 totals 13 residues. Germline CDR1 and CDR2: DFQATT and SNEGSKA (reference sequence). This CDR3 is CSASAMIQETQYF. The CDR3 region has the DNA TGCAGTGCTAGTGCGATGATCCAAGAGACCCAGTACTTC.

This clonotype was seen ten or more times. CDR3 amino acids: CASSPRQGARTEAFF. As DNA, the CDR3 is TGTGCCAGCTCACCACGACAGGGGGCGAGAACTGAAGCTTTCTTT. The rearrangement links TRBV18 to TRBJ1-1; 10 nucleotides agree with TRBD1. Trimming cost V 1 base and J 5 bases; bases outside gene matches: 4. The CDR3 runs to 15 residues. CDR1 is KGHSH and CDR2 is LQKENI in the germline V gene.

The V and J genes are TRBV7-9 and TRBJ1-2, with no clear D. Germline assignment: CDR1 SEHNR and CDR2 FQNEAQ (reference sequence). This CDR3 is 15 amino acids long. V lost 2 bases to trimming and J lost 8 bases, with 18 bases between them. CDR3 sequence reads: CASSLKSGVGDGYTF. The CDR3 region has the DNA TGTGCCAGCAGCTTAAAATCCGGGGTAGGAGACGGCTACACCTTC.

V usage is TRBV20-1 and J usage is TRBJ1-4; D unresolved. The CDR3 is 14 residues long. V dropped 3 bases and J dropped 8 bases, with 16 bases sitting between them. Germline V lookup: CDR1 DFQATT, CDR2 SNEGSKA (reference sequence). The CDR3 DNA reads as TGCAGTGCTAGCCTTGACATGTTCAGGGAAAAACTGTTTTTT. Translating it yields CSASLDMFREKLFF.

This clonotype has only a few counts. V gene TRBV7-9 combines with J gene TRBJ2-2; D unclear. With 5 bases removed from V and 2 bases from J, the gap between germline ends came to 12 bases. The length of the CDR3 is 15 residues. Germline V gene lookup returns CDR1 SEHNR and CDR2 FQNEAQ (reference sequence). CDR3 sequence reads: CASSLAETNTGELFF. The CDR3 DNA reads as TGTGCCAGCAGCCTCGCGGAGACAAACACCGGGGAGCTGTTTTTT.

On this clonotype: A read error may explain this, as a much larger clone is one base away. The chain links TRBV12-3 or TRBV12-4 to TRBJ2-7; TRBD1 aligns across 8 bases. The CDR3 covers 14 residues. The CDR3 nucleotides read TGTACCAGCAGGCTACAGGGGGTACCCTACGAGCAGTACTTC. It is translated as CTSRLQGVPYEQYF.

This clonotype was recorded many times. The rearrangement uses TRBV27 and TRBJ2-1; possibly TRBD2 for D (5 bases). Germline CDR1 MNHEY, CDR2 SMNVEV (reference sequence). The CDR3 spans 14 residues. V was cut by 3 bases and J by 6 bases, with 12 bases left in between. The CDR3 coding sequence is TGTGCCAGCAGTTTCACCCGGGGAACCAATGAGCAGTTCTTC. This gives the protein CASSFTRGTNEQFF.

This rearrangement joins TRBV12-3 or TRBV12-4 to TRBJ1-5, with D unresolved. The V end was cut by 5 bases, the J end by 5 bases, with 7 bases between. This CDR3 contains 12 residues. The CDR3 DNA is TGTGCCAGCAGTAGAAGTGATCAGCCCCAGCATTTT. Amino acids: CASSRSDQPQHF.

This clonotype occurred many times. V usage is TRBV20-1 and J usage is TRBJ1-2; D possibly corresponds to TRBD1 (6 bases). The CDR3 sequence is 14 residues long. Germline values: CDR1 DFQATT, CDR2 SNEGSKA (reference sequence). Trimming removed 4 bases from V and 4 bases from J, with 16 bases in between. CDR3 in amino acids: CSATNQDSGYGYTF. In DNA form, the CDR3 reads TGCAGTGCTACGAATCAGGACAGCGGCTATGGCTACACCTTC.

The table lists this clonotype with a few counts. The chain recombines TRBV5-1 with TRBJ1-3; tentative D call: TRBD1 (6 bases). Germline CDR1 and CDR2: SGHRS and YFSETQ. Trimming left V 4 bases short and J 3 bases short, with 14 bases between. The CDR3 extends over 15 amino acids. The CDR3 DNA reads TGCGCCAGCAGCCAAGACTCAGGGGTTGGAAACACCATATATTTT. Protein: CASSQDSGVGNTIYF. The full variable domain, rest sourced from reference TRBV5-1 and TRBJ1-3, is KAGVTQTPRYLIKTRGQQVTLSCSPISGHRSVSWYQQTPGQGLQFLFEYFSETQRNKGNFPGRFSGRQFSNSRSEMNVSTLELGDSALYLCASSQDSGVGNTIYFGEGSWLTVV.

This clonotype occurred many times. V is TRBV2 and J is TRBJ2-2; TRBD2 aligns across 7 bases. V shed 1 base, J shed 5 bases, and the junction held 7 bases outside the gene matches. Germline values: CDR1 SNHLY, CDR2 FYNNEI. The CDR3 is made up of 16 amino acids. The CDR3 reads CASSEDRTSWTGELFF. CDR3 DNA sequence: TGTGCCAGCAGTGAAGATCGGACTAGTTGGACCGGGGAGCTGTTTTTT.

The chain uses TRBV10-3 and TRBJ1-3, with 7 bases aligning to TRBD1. V was pared by 2 bases and J by 2 bases, with 9 bases of the junction left unmatched. This CDR3 comprises 17 residues. Germline lookup yields CDR1 ENHRY and CDR2 SYGVKD. CDR3: CAISEADRVSAGNTIYF. The DNA of the CDR3 is TGTGCCATCAGTGAGGCAGACAGGGTTTCGGCTGGAAACACCATATATTTT.

The CDR3 nucleotides are TGTGCCAGCCGGGACAGGAGTTCCAATGAGCAGTTCTTC. Translating gives CASRDRSSNEQFF. This chain joins TRBV19 and TRBJ2-1, with 8 bases identical to TRBD1. Trimming removed 9 bases from V and 6 bases from J; junction bases left unmatched: 7. The CDR3 is 13 residues long. Germline CDR1 is LNHDA and CDR2 is SQIVND (reference sequence).

At least ten counts were recorded for this clonotype. This sequence joins TRBV12-3 or TRBV12-4 and TRBJ1-5; D perhaps matches TRBD1 (5 bases). The CDR3 sequence is 15 residues long. V lost 1 base, J lost 1 base, and 8 bases lay in between. The CDR3, as DNA: TGTGCCAGCAGTTTAGAGGGGATGAGCAATCAGCCCCAGCATTTT. This sequence encodes CASSLEGMSNQPQHF.

The rearrangement links TRBV18 to TRBJ1-4; no clear D gene. V shed 4 bases and J shed 4 bases, with 7 bases lying between them. There are 13 residues in the CDR3. From germline, CDR1 is KGHSH and CDR2 LQKENI. The DNA of the CDR3 is TGTGCCAGCTCACGCGCAGTTAATGAAAAACTGTTTTTT. Translating it yields CASSRAVNEKLFF.

This clonotype has ten or more counts. The V and J genes are TRBV30 and TRBJ1-2; D gene unclear. CDR3 length: 15 residues. Germline values: CDR1 GTSNPN, CDR2 SVGIG (reference sequence). The V gene lost 4 bases and the J gene lost 6 bases, with 21 bases spanning the gap. CDR3: CAWIPWDIGNDGYTF. CDR3 nucleotides: TGTGCCTGGATTCCGTGGGATATCGGGAATGATGGCTACACCTTC.

This clonotype was seen repeatedly, ten times or more. V usage is TRBV7-9 and J usage is TRBJ2-5, with TRBD1 matching over 11 bases. Germline V gene lookup returns CDR1 SEHNR and CDR2 FQNEAQ (reference sequence). The CDR3 covers 15 residues. Trimming at V came to 5 bases and at J to 5 bases, leaving 7 bases not matched to a gene. The DNA for the CDR3 is TGTGCCAGCAGCCTTCCGGGACAGGGGGGCGAGACCCAGTACTTC. It is translated as CASSLPGQGGETQYF.

This clonotype was counted a single time. Being one base from a much bigger clone, this may be a read error. The CDR3 loop reads CSVLQGVYEQYF. In DNA, the CDR3 is TGCAGTGTCTTACAGGGGGTCTACGAGCAGTACTTC. V gene TRBV20-1 combines with J gene TRBJ2-7; TRBD1 agrees at 8 bases. The germline gives CDR1 DFQATT, CDR2 SNEGSKA (reference sequence). V lost 7 bases to trimming and J lost 3 bases; unmatched junction nucleotides: 5. The CDR3 has 12 residues.

The V gene is TRBV5-8, the J gene TRBJ2-1, with 14 bases matching TRBD2. The ends lost 0 bases at V and 2 bases at J; junction bases unmatched: 7. CDR1 is SGHTS, CDR2 YDEGEE, per germline. The CDR3 runs 19 residues. This CDR3 is CASSLARTSGRSPYNEQFF. CDR3 DNA sequence: TGTGCCAGCAGCTTGGCCAGGACTAGCGGGAGGAGTCCCTACAATGAGCAGTTCTTC. Variable domain in full (rest from reference TRBV5-8 and TRBJ2-1): EAGVTQSPTHLIKTRGQQATLRCSPISGHTSVYWYQQALGLGLQFLLWYDEGEERNRGNFPPRFSGRQFPNYSSELNVNALELEDSALYLCASSLARTSGRSPYNEQFFGPGTRLTVL.

With regard to this clonotype: This may be a read error, as it is one base from a much larger clone. The chain carries TRBV6-5 and TRBJ1-2; a weak D match, TRBD1 (5 bases). CDR3 length: 14 residues. Germline V gene lookup returns CDR1 MNHEY and CDR2 SVGAGI. For the CDR3, the DNA is TGTGCCAGCGGTTACTTAGGGACCAACTATGGCTACACCTTC. This translates into CASGYLGTNYGYTF.

This rearrangement joins TRBV5-1 to TRBJ1-3, with a weak D call TRBD1 (6 bases). V was pared by 3 bases and J by 4 bases, with 11 bases between. The CDR3 consists of 14 residues. Looked up from germline, CDR1 is SGHRS and CDR2 is YFSETQ. Here the CDR3 reads CASSSSGVGNTIYF. The CDR3 nucleotides read TGCGCCAGCAGCTCATCAGGGGTCGGAAACACCATATATTTT. The variable domain in full, completed from reference TRBV5-1 and TRBJ1-3, reads KAGVTQTPRYLIKTRGQQVTLSCSPISGHRSVSWYQQTPGQGLQFLFEYFSETQRNKGNFPGRFSGRQFSNSRSEMNVSTLELGDSALYLCASSSSGVGNTIYFGEGSWLTVV.

The chain employs TRBV9 and TRBJ2-4; TRBD2 aligns across 12 bases. The CDR3 covers 18 residues. CDR1 SGDLS and CDR2 YYNGEE come from the germline V gene. V dropped 0 bases and J dropped 0; count of bases not matched to a gene: 4. This CDR3 is CASSVGLAGALAKNIQYF. In nucleotides, the CDR3 is TGTGCCAGCAGCGTAGGACTAGCGGGGGCCCTAGCCAAAAACATTCAGTACTTC.

To note about this clonotype: This may stem from a read error, because a much larger clone lies one nucleotide away. V gene TRBV18 combines with J gene TRBJ1-1, with a tentative D call TRBD1 (5 bases). The CDR3 runs 16 residues. The germline CDR1 and CDR2 sequences are KGHSH and LQKENI. The CDR3 DNA reads as TGTGTCAGCTCACCTCCCTTCCCAGGGTCTGGTACTGAAGCTTTCTTT. Translating it yields CVSSPPFPGSGTEAFF.

In this sample, this clonotype turned up many times. The rearrangement uses TRBV11-3 and TRBJ2-5; weak D call: TRBD1 (6 bases). Germline CDR1 and CDR2: SGHNT and YENEEA. V was clipped by 5 bases and J by 2 bases, with 15 bases between them. The CDR3 totals 15 residues. As DNA, the CDR3 is TGTGCCAGCAGCCACCGGGACACCACTCAAGAGACCCAGTACTTC. Encoded protein: CASSHRDTTQETQYF.

This clonotype showed up just once. V usage is TRBV28 and J usage is TRBJ2-7, with TRBD2 as a possible D gene (6 bases). The CDR3 length is 18 residues. The V end lost 6 bases, the J end lost 7 bases, and 31 bases lay between the germline ends. The germline CDR1 and CDR2 sequences are MDHEN and SYDVKM. This chain's CDR3 is CASSQRGSGGGSYNEQYF. Written as DNA, the CDR3 is TGTGCCAGCAGCCAAAGGGGTAGCGGAGGTGGGTCCTACAATGAGCAGTACTTC.

Only a few counts were recorded for this clonotype. The rearrangement links TRBV3-1 to TRBJ2-5, with 14 bases identical to TRBD2. CDR1 LGHDT and CDR2 YNNKEL come from the germline V gene (reference sequence). This CDR3 spans 16 amino acids. The V gene end was trimmed by 4 bases and the J gene end by 6 bases; junction bases not matched to a gene: 7. DNA for the CDR3: TGTGCCAGCAGCCTTTCGACTAGCGGGAGGGTAAAGACCCAGTACTTC. Translated: CASSLSTSGRVKTQYF.

This clonotype was picked up many times. V is TRBV6-1 and J is TRBJ1-6; D ambiguous. CDR3 length: 11 residues. CDR1 is MNHNS and CDR2 is SASEGT in the germline V gene. Trimming took off 2 bases at V and 17 bases at J, with 10 bases between the two ends. Here the CDR3 reads CASSEHRGVHF. The CDR3 region has the DNA TGTGCCAGCAGTGAACACAGAGGAGTCCACTTT.

Ten or more counts support this clonotype. J is TRBJ2-3 and V is TRBV7-9, with TRBD2 identical over 11 bases. The germline V gene has CDR1 SEHNR and CDR2 FQNEAQ (reference sequence). V lost 4 bases, J lost 4 bases, and 7 bases stayed unmatched. The CDR3 has 16 residues. Written as DNA, the CDR3 is TGTGCCAGCAGCTCGCCCGGGACTAGCGGTGCAGATACGCAGTATTTT. Protein product: CASSSPGTSGADTQYF.

This clonotype was detected a few times. This chain links TRBV5-1 with TRBJ2-7; D may be TRBD2 (6 bases). V was trimmed by 3 bases and J by 2 bases, leaving 15 bases between them. The germline gives CDR1 SGHRS, CDR2 YFSETQ. The CDR3 covers 15 residues. This CDR3 reads CASSSDGTLPYEQYF. For the CDR3, the DNA is TGCGCCAGCAGCTCCGACGGGACTCTCCCCTACGAGCAGTACTTC.